Detailed here is one TCR beta chain. What it binds is unknown. The sample comes from a study of blood T cells in healthy people across ages. Study context: The capture of about one barcoded beta molecule per two T cells was achieved by template switching.

Using a J-beta primer mix together with a sample-barcoded 5' primer, a second PCR was run for roughly 6 to 12 cycles. TCRdb passed the 5' RACE reads through MiXCR, listing each CDR3 protein once. The sample contains around 800,000 distinct CDR3 sequences, around 24% of which appear only once. Study results and limitations: A greater number of naive CD4+ cells and higher diversity distinguished long-lived donors from aged donors.

This CDR3 has 14 amino acids. V was pared by 6 bases and J by 5 bases, with 7 bases of the junction left unmatched. The same sample was also studied in work on T cells of mothers and their children. From that study: Each mother yielded more than 8.5 million TCR beta CDR3 reads. Each child yielded several million reads.

V and J are TRBV12-3 or TRBV12-4 and TRBJ2-5; 9 bases match TRBD1. This receptor was obtained from a boy aged 10-17 years in good health. The source material was blood. The CDR3: CASSPDRGYETQYF. The CDR3 DNA reads as TGTGCCAGCAGCCCGGACAGGGGATATGAGACCCAGTACTTC.